The 6 T cell receptor beta chains below come from one sample, sequenced in a study of CXCR3-negative and CXCR3-positive naive CD8 T cells. Researchers prepared the TRB cDNA libraries using 5' RACE with UMI labels. TCRdb re-called the 5' RACE reads, yielding one record per CDR3 amino acid sequence without DNA. The sample features tens of thousands of distinct CDR3 sequences, with approximately 15% in its top ten. Sequencing was carried out using memory CD8+ T cells from blood. The origin of the receptors is a human donor in good health. Some clones in this sample may be carry-over from other donors' samples.

The chain has TRBV19 and TRBJ1-2. CDR1 and CDR2 from the germline V gene are LNHDA and SQIVND (reference sequence). This CDR3 has 13 residues. CDR3 loop: CASSIRDSPSYTF.

The chain has TRBV5-1 and TRBJ2-1; as DNA is missing, the TRBD1 call by TCRdb cannot be tested. The germline CDR1 and CDR2 sequences are SGHRS and YFSETQ. The CDR3 totals 15 residues. CDR3 sequence reads: CASSQDQGAYNEQFF.

The chain has TRBV10-3 and TRBJ1-1. Germline V lookup: CDR1 ENHRY, CDR2 SYGVKD. The CDR3 sequence is 11 residues long. CDR3 protein: CAISEGTEAFF.

This chain connects TRBV12-3 or TRBV12-4 to TRBJ2-1; the D call from TCRdb, TRBD1, cannot be confirmed without DNA. CDR3 length: 16 residues. The CDR3 here is CASSFPGQGSYNEQFF.

The chain links TRBV30 to TRBJ1-1. The CDR3 is 15 residues long. Per germline, CDR1 GTSNPN and CDR2 SVGIG (reference sequence). The CDR3 spells CAWNLGVMENTEAFF.

The genes are TRBV28 and TRBJ2-7; TCRdb outputs TRBD1, but without DNA this stays unchecked. The V gene's germline CDR1 is MDHEN and CDR2 SYDVKM. The CDR3 contains 14 residues. CDR3 region: CASSLFSGSNEQYF.